Below, 8 T cell receptor beta chains from the same sample are listed, as sequenced in a study of human T cells and chemical hapten exposure. TCRdb re-derived calls from the RACE reads in MiXCR, one entry per CDR3 protein. This sample yields about 80,000 distinct CDR3 sequences, of which approximately 8.6% are seen a single time; around 1.7% belongs to the top ten. Documented time point: healthy volunteer bleed at 6 weeks. Blood, whole and unfractionated, served as the source for total RNA extraction. Material for sequencing was whole blood. Receptors were obtained from a female donor in good health. Some clones in this sample may be carry-over from other donors' samples.

This clonotype was observed a handful of times. The chain joins TRBV19 to TRBJ2-7; 8 bases align to TRBD2. With 5 bases clipped from V and 0 bases from J, the junction kept 6 bases outside the gene matches. Germline-derived CDR1 and CDR2 are LNHDA and SQIVND (reference sequence). The CDR3 covers 15 residues. Here the CDR3 DNA reads TGTGCCAGTAGTCCGGGACTAGTCTACTCCTACGAGCAGTACTTC. Translating gives CASSPGLVYSYEQYF.

The J gene is TRBJ1-1, the V gene TRBV7-9; the D is unclear. Germline V gene lookup returns CDR1 SEHNR and CDR2 FQNEAQ (reference sequence). The CDR3 spans 13 residues. With 3 bases removed from V and 3 bases from J, the gap between germline ends came to 8 bases. The CDR3 protein is CASSFAEDTEAFF. The DNA of the CDR3 is TGTGCCAGCAGCTTCGCGGAGGACACTGAAGCTTTCTTT.

This clonotype was detected a few times. This chain links TRBV6-5 with TRBJ1-2; D ambiguous. The ends were cut back, 10 bases at V and 1 base at J, with 16 bases in the middle. Germline CDR1 reads MNHEY; CDR2 reads SVGAGI. This CDR3 is 14 amino acids long. CDR3 sequence: CATSNSNLNYGYTF. The CDR3, as DNA: TGTGCCACATCCAACAGCAATCTTAACTATGGCTACACCTTC.

This clonotype has ten or more counts. CDR3 sequence: CASSSVGGATYNSPLHF. The CDR3 coding sequence is TGTGCCAGCAGTTCGGTGGGGGGGGCGACCTATAATTCACCCCTCCACTTT. The chain has TRBV28 and TRBJ1-6; perhaps TRBD1 as D (6 bases). V shed 4 bases and J shed 2 bases, with 15 bases lying between them. CDR1 and CDR2 from the germline V gene are MDHEN and SYDVKM. The CDR3 loop spans 17 amino acids.

Written as DNA, the CDR3 is TGTGCCAGCAGACCAGAGAGGCCCTCAAACAGGGGATACAGGAACACTGAAGCTTTCTTT. Its protein product is CASRPERPSNRGYRNTEAFF. The chain links TRBV6-1 to TRBJ1-1; TRBD1 matches 7 bases. The germline gives CDR1 MNHNS, CDR2 SASEGT. V was pared by 6 bases and J by 1 base, with 23 bases of the junction left unmatched. The CDR3 extends over 20 amino acids.

This clonotype was seen a handful of times. The chain recombines TRBV4-2 with TRBJ2-3; D not resolved. The germline CDR1 and CDR2 sequences are LGHNA and YNFKEQ. V was cut by 4 bases and J by 5 bases, with 7 bases left in between. The CDR3 length is 12 residues. The CDR3 region has the DNA TGTGCCAGCAGCCCCGAACGAGATACGCAGTATTTT. Translation: CASSPERDTQYF.

The J gene is TRBJ2-5, the V gene TRBV12-3 or TRBV12-4, with 8 bases aligning to TRBD1. V was pared by 5 bases and J by 5 bases, with 7 bases of the junction left unmatched. The CDR3 loop spans 14 amino acids. CDR3 sequence: CASSNDRGGETQYF. The DNA of the CDR3 is TGTGCCAGCAGTAATGACAGGGGCGGGGAGACCCAGTACTTC.

This chain links TRBV14 with TRBJ1-3; no firm D call. Germline V gene data show CDR1 as SGHDN and CDR2 as FVKESK. CDR3 length: 12 amino acids. Trimming cost V 6 bases and J 0 bases, with 3 bases left between them. CDR3 nucleotide sequence: TGTGCCAGCAGACTCTCTGGAAACACCATATATTTT. It encodes CASRLSGNTIYF.